This paragraph covers one T cell receptor (beta chain) sequence. This entry comes from a study of blood T cell repertoires in COVID-19. Across 20 to 25 US areas, participants ranged in age from about 18 to 90 years. CDR1 is MDHEN and CDR2 is SYDVKM in the germline V gene. The CDR3 sequence is 15 residues long. V lost 8 bases, J lost 2 bases, and 16 bases lay in between. Study processing details: For nucleated cells, counts were estimated from reference gene primer amplification. Profiled with immunoSEQ multiplex PCR; TCRdb holds only in-frame clones, not every one. V, J and clone size were drawn from that table, and D and trimming were deduced from the DNA. Seen here are approximately 150,000 clones, more than 70% observed once, and the top ten hold less than 6%.

The rearrangement uses TRBV28 and TRBJ1-3; TRBD1 is a possible D gene (5 bases). The source material was PBMCs or T cells enriched from blood (not recorded which). This receptor was obtained from a man aged 35 to 55 who had recovered from COVID-19. CDR3 residues: CASLRQGRAGNTIYF. The CDR3 DNA sequence: TGTGCCAGCCTGCGGCAGGGAAGGGCTGGAAACACCATATATTTT. Supplemented by reference TRBV28 and TRBJ1-3, the full variable domain reads DVKVTQSSRYLVKRTGEKVFLECVQDMDHENMFWYRQDPGLGLRLIYFSYDVKMKEKGDIPEGYSVSREKKERFSLILESASTNQTSMYLCASLRQGRAGNTIYFGEGSWLTVV.